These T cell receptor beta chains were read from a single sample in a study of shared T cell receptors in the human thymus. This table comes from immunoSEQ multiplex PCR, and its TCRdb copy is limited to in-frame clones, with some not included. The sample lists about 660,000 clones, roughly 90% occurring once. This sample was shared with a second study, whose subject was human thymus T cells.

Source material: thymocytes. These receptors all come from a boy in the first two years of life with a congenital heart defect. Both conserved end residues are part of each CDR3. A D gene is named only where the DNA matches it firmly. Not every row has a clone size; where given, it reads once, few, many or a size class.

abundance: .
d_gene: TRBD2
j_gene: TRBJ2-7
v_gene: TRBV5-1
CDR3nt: TGCGCCAGCAGCGCCCCTAGCGGGAGCTATTACGAGCAGTACTTC
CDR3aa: CASSAPSGSYYEQYF

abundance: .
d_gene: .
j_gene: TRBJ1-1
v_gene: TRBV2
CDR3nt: TGTGCCCGCGAGAGCGGGTACGGCACTGAAGCTTTCTTT
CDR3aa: CARESGYGTEAFF

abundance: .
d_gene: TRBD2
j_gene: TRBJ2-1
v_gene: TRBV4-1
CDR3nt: TGCGCCAGCAGCCAAGCCGGGACTAGCGGGATCGATGAGCAGTTCTTC
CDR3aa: CASSQAGTSGIDEQFF

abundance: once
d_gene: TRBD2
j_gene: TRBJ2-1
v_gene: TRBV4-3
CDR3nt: TGCGCCAGCAGCCAAGAGCGGGGGTCAAACAATGAGCAGTTCTTC
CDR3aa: CASSQERGSNNEQFF

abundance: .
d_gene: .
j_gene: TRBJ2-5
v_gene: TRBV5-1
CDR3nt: TGCGCCAGCGCACTAAGCGGAACCCCACCTCGTTTCCAAGAGACCCAGTACTTC
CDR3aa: CASALSGTPPRFQETQYF

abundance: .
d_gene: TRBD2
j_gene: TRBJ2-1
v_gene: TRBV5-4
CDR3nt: TGTGCCAGCAGCTTAGGGACTAGCGGGAGGGCCAGCAATGAGCAGTTCTTC
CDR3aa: CASSLGTSGRASNEQFF

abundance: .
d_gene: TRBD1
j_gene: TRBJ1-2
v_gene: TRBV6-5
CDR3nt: TGTGCCAGCAGTTACTACGGACAGGGCAGGGCCTATGGCTACACCTTC
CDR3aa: CASSYYGQGRAYGYTF

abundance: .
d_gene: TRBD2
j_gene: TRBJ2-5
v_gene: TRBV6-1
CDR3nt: TGTGCCTGCAGCGGGACTAGCGGCCTACAAGAGACCCAGTACTTC
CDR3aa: CACSGTSGLQETQYF

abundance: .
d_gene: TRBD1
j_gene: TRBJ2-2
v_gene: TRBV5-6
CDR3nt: TGTGCCAGCAGCCGAGTCGACAGGGAAACCGGGGAGCTGTTTTTT
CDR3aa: CASSRVDRETGELFF

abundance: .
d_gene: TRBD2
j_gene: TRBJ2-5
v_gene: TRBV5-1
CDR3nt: TGCGCCAGCCGGACTAGCGGGTACCAAGAGACCCAGTACTTC
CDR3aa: CASRTSGYQETQYF

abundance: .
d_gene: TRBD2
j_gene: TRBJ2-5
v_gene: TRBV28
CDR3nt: TGTGCCAGCAGTATCGCGGGGGAGGGGCTGGGGGAGACCCAGTACTTC
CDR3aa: CASSIAGEGLGETQYF

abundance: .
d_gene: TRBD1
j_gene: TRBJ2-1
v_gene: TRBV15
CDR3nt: TGTGCCACCAGCAGAGAGTCAGGGGGATGGCAAGGCGGTTACAATGAGCAGTTCTTC
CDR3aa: CATSRESGGWQGGYNEQFF

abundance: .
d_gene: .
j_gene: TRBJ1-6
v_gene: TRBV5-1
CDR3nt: TGCGCCAGCAGCTTGAAATCTAACGGTTCACCCCTCCACTTT
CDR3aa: CASSLKSNGSPLHF

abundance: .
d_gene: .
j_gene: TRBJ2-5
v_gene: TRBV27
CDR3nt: TGTGCCAGCCCCTGCGGGCAAAAACGTCAAGAGACCCAGTACTTC
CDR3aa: CASPCGQKRQETQYF

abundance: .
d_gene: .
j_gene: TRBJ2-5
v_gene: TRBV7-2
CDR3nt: TGTGCCAGCAGTATGAGCGGGCGCTTCCAAGAGACCCAGTACTTC
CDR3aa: CASSMSGRFQETQYF

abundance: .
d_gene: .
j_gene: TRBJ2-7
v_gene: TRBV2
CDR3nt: TGTGCCAGCAACCCAGACATATTCTACGAGCAGTACTTC
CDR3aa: CASNPDIFYEQYF

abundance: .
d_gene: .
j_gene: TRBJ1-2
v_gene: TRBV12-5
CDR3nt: TGTGCTAGTGGCCCGAGGGGCTACACCTTC
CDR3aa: CASGPRGYTF

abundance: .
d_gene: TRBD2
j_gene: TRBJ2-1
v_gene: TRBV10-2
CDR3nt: TGCGCCAGCAGTGACTGGCGGGAGCACAATGAGCAGTTCTTC
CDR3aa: CASSDWREHNEQFF

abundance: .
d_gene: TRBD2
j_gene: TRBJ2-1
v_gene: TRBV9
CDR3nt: TGTGCCAGCAGCGAAAACCCTAGCGGGAGTAGCGATGAGCAGTTCTTC
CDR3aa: CASSENPSGSSDEQFF

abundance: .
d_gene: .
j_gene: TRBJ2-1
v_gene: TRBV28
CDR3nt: TGTGCCAGCAGCCCTACGACTAGGCGGGCCTTGGTTCAGTTCTTC
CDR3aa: CASSPTTRRALVQFF

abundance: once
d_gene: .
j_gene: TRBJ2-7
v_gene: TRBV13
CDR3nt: TGTGCCAGCAGCTTAAGGGGGGGAGGGAGGGCCTACGAGCAGTACTTC
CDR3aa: CASSLRGGGRAYEQYF

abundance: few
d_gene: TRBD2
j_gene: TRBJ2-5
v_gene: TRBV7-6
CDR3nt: TGTGCCAGCAGCCCGGGACTAGAACTTGAAGAGACCCAGTACTTC
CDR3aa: CASSPGLELEETQYF